The clone carrying this T cell receptor beta chain was picked up many times. The data derive from a study of T-cell reconstitution after alpha-beta-depleted transplantation in children. Preparing the TCRbeta library involved the use of unique molecular identifiers. TCRdb re-analysed the PCR reads in MiXCR, keeping a single row per CDR3 protein. The sample lists under 350,000 distinct CDR3 sequences, around 9.6% occurring once. This CDR3 spans 15 amino acids. The V segment lost 5 bases and the J segment 6 bases; nucleotides outside the gene matches: 8. Germline V gene lookup returns CDR1 SEHNR and CDR2 FQNEAQ (reference sequence).

The chain uses TRBV7-9 and TRBJ2-3, with TRBD1 identical over 10 bases. Source: PBMCs from the stem cell graft donor, taken from the stem cell graft. This receptor was obtained from a human donor who donated a stem cell graft to a child with SCID. The CDR3 sequence is CASSQTGDRGDTQYF. CDR3 sequence (DNA): TGTGCCAGCAGCCAAACTGGGGACAGGGGTGATACGCAGTATTTT.